The present T cell receptor beta chain was sequenced within a study of PD-1 blockade in classical Hodgkin lymphoma (TCRdb year 2020). In the study overall: Nivolumab dosing was 3 mg/kg intravenously every 2 weeks, continuing until either disease progression or unacceptable toxicity. The study used CyTOF and TCR beta sequencing to define a peripheral blood immune signature of response to PD-1 blockade in classical Hodgkin lymphoma.

CDR3 length: 16 amino acids, cysteine to phenylalanine. The DNA shown is the 48-base CDR3, in frame from base 1. V drops 1 base and J drops 4 bases, leaving 16 bases in between. The germline V gene encodes CDR1 SGHVS and CDR2 FNYEAQ. Points the paper makes about the study in general: Baseline diversity similar to that of newly diagnosed patients was observed in trial patients achieving complete response, whereas significantly lower diversity was observed in partial responders and progressors. Baseline TCR diversity was reported to be lower in newly diagnosed patients than in healthy donors and to be lower still in relapsed/refractory patients. Lower diversity was observed in patients in whom nivolumab was started less than 1 year after ASCT, and these patients were excluded from later analyses so that confounding by immune reconstitution would be avoided. A significant rise by C4D1 was seen in CD4+ but not CD8+ TCR diversity (p=0.0027 vs p=0.16), with the rise being most apparent in complete responders (p=0.02). The study was limited to a single clinical trial cohort, and causes of repertoire differences, possibly disease activity or prior therapy, remained undefined.

Comments on this clone: No cognate antigen has been identified for it. Base qualities were left out, and no much larger clone turns up one base away.

The time point label, read with the paper, signifies: cycle 1 day 1 (C1D1), immediately before nivolumab initiation. All trial patients had relapsed after autologous stem cell transplantation, with cohorts A, B and C differing in prior brentuximab vedotin exposure. The trial cohort comprised about 60 patients with relapsed/refractory classical Hodgkin lymphoma whose best overall responses were complete response, partial response or progressive disease. Trial patients were treated with single-agent nivolumab in the multi-cohort phase II CheckMate 205 trial. An independent review committee assessed best overall response by applying the 2007 International Working Group response criteria. Trial PBMCs were collected immediately before nivolumab initiation (C1D1) and during therapy at cycle 2 day 1 and cycle 4 day 1. Peripheral blood was collected in 8 mL Vacutainer Cell Preparation Tubes, from which PBMCs were isolated by centrifugation and then cryopreserved.

Genomic DNA was extracted with the Qiagen DNeasy kit from unsorted PBMCs and from negatively selected CD4+ and CD8+ fractions. TCR beta CDR3 regions were amplified by immunoSEQ multiplex PCR using primers annealing to V and J segments. A synthetic immune receptor repertoire was used to minimize amplification bias, and remaining bias was computationally removed after sequencing. Per the authors' processing: Repertoire diversity was quantified as the Shannon entropy index using custom Python scripts. Unsorted, CD4+ and CD8+ repertoires were examined separately, except in combined analyses, for which CD4+ and CD8+ sequences were merged in silico. A clone was considered expanded if an increase in frequency of at least 2-fold after treatment relative to C1D1 was found, and a pseudocount of 0.5 was applied to clones undetected at baseline. Clones with 0 or 1 copy at C1D1 were defined as singleton clones, while clones with 2 or more copies were defined as non-singleton clones. Clones expanded in unsorted samples were labelled as CD4+, CD8+ or unknown by matching protein sequences in sorted samples from the same patient. Wilcoxon tests on paired samples were used to test diversity changes from C1D1 to C4D1. This immuneACCESS table, as held by TCRdb, lists in-frame sequences with V and J called but not all clones. Of the missing ones, under half trace to an unresolved V gene in checked studies; the others have no known cause. That table supplies the V and J calls and clone size; D and trimming were determined from the DNA. This sample comprises 50,000 to 75,000 clones, around 89% of them detected only once. Of the sample, around 12% is held by the ten largest clones.

Here the chain combines TRBV7-6 and TRBJ1-2, with a tentative D gene TRBD1 over 5 matching bases. The sample consisted of peripheral blood mononuclear cells (PBMCs), taken at baseline. This TCR was recovered from a human donor with classical Hodgkin lymphoma. In nucleotides, the sequence is TGTGCCAGCAGCTTAGGTCGATCCGGGGGGGGCTATGGCTACACCTTC. Its product reads: CASSLGRSGGGYGYTF.